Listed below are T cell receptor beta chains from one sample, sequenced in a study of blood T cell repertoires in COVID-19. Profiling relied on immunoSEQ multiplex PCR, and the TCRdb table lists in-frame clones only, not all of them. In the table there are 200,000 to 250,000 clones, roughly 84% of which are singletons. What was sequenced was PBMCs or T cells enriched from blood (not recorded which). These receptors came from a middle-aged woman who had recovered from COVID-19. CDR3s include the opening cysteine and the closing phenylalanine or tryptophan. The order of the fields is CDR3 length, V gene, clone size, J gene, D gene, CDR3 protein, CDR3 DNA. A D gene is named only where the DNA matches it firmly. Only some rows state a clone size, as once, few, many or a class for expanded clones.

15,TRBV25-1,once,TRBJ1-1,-,CASSEGGWGDTEAFF,TGTGCCAGCAGTGAAGGGGGTTGGGGGGACACTGAAGCTTTCTTT
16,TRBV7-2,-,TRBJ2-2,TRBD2,CASSLNLAVNTGELFF,TGTGCCAGCAGCTTAAATCTAGCGGTGAACACCGGGGAGCTGTTTTTT
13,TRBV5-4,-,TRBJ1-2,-,CASSLVGAGGYTF,TGTGCCAGCAGCTTGGTGGGGGCAGGTGGCTACACCTTC
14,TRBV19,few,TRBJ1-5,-,CASRADQFNQPQHF,TGTGCCAGTAGAGCGGATCAGTTCAATCAGCCCCAGCATTTT
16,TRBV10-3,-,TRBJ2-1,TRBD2,CAIMKGTSGGYNEQFF,TGTGCCATCATGAAAGGGACTAGCGGGGGGTACAATGAGCAGTTCTTC
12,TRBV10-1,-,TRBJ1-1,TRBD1,CASSTGTGSAFF,TGCGCCAGCAGCACCGGGACAGGGAGTGCTTTCTTT
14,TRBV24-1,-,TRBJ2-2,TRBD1,CATRGQGATGELFF,TGTGCCACCAGGGGACAGGGGGCAACCGGGGAGCTGTTTTTT
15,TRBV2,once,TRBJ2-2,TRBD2,CASSVAGAKGGELFF,TGTGCCAGCAGTGTAGCGGGAGCTAAAGGCGGGGAGCTGTTTTTT
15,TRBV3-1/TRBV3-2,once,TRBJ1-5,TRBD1,CASSQKTGSNQPQHF,TGTGCCAGCAGCCAAAAGACAGGGTCCAATCAGCCCCAGCATTTT
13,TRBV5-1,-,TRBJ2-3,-,CASSLEREDTQYF,TGCGCCAGCAGCTTGGAGCGAGAAGATACGCAGTATTTT
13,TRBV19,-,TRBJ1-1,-,CASSSGGNTEAFF,TGTGCCAGTAGTAGCGGTGGAAACACTGAAGCTTTCTTT
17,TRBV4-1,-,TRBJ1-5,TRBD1,CASSQDPGQVSNQPQHF,TGCGCCAGCAGCCAAGACCCGGGACAGGTTAGCAATCAGCCCCAGCATTTT
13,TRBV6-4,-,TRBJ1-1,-,CASSVGEGTEAFF,TGTGCCAGCAGTGTCGGGGAGGGGACTGAAGCTTTCTTT
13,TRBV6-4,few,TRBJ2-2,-,CASSDSAAGELFF,TGTGCCAGCAGTGACAGTGCGGCCGGGGAGCTGTTTTTT
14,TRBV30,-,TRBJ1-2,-,CAWSENRVGDGYTF,TGTGCCTGGAGTGAAAACAGGGTTGGTGATGGCTACACCTTC
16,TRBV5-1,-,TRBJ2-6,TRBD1,CASSLAGGAGANVLTF,TGCGCCAGCAGCTTGGCAGGGGGCGCTGGGGCCAACGTCCTGACTTTC
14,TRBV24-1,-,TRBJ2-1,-,CATSDAPSYNEQFF,TGTGCCACCAGTGACGCGCCTTCCTACAATGAGCAGTTCTTC
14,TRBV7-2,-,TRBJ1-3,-,CASTFTGSGNTIYF,TGTGCCAGCACTTTTACGGGCTCTGGAAACACCATATATTTT
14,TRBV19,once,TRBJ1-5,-,CASSIPGGNQPQHF,TGTGCCAGTAGTATCCCAGGGGGCAATCAGCCCCAGCATTTT
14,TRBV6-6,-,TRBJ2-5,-,CASSYRQGMETQYF,TGTGCCAGCAGTTACAGGCAGGGGATGGAGACCCAGTACTTC
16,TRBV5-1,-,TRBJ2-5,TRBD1,CASSLGNRGRGETQYF,TGCGCCAGCAGCTTAGGTAACAGGGGGCGCGGAGAGACCCAGTACTTC
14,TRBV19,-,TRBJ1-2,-,CASSIDIAVYGYTF,TGTGCCAGTAGTATTGATATTGCGGTCTATGGCTACACCTTC
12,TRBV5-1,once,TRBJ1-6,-,CASSSQNSPLHF,TGCGCCAGCAGCTCACAGAATTCACCCCTCCACTTT
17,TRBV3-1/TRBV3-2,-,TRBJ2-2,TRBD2,CASSQGLAGASTGELFF,TGTGCCAGCAGCCAGGGACTAGCGGGAGCTAGCACCGGGGAGCTGTTTTTT
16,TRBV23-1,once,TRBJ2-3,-,CASSQTRGTDTDTQYF,TGCGCCAGCAGTCAGACACGGGGGACGGACACAGATACGCAGTATTTT
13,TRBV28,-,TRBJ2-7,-,CASSFKASYEQYF,TGTGCCAGCAGTTTCAAAGCCTCCTACGAGCAGTACTTC
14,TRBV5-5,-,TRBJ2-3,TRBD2,CASSFEAGVDTQYF,TGTGCCAGCAGCTTTGAAGCGGGAGTGGATACGCAGTATTTT
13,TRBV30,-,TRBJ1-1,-,CAWVGPPNTEAFF,TGTGCCTGGGTGGGGCCGCCGAACACTGAAGCTTTCTTT
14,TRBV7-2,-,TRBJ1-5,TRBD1,CASNPQGINQPQHF,TGTGCCAGCAACCCACAGGGGATCAATCAGCCCCAGCATTTT
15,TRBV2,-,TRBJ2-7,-,CASSDNGLTSYEQYF,TGTGCCAGCAGTGATAATGGACTAACAAGTTACGAGCAGTACTTC
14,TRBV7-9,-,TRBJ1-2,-,CASSSAFGTSDYTF,TGTGCCAGCAGCTCCGCCTTCGGGACAAGCGACTACACCTTC
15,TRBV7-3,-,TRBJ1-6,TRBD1,CASSLYGTENSPLHF,TGTGCCAGCAGCTTATATGGGACAGAGAATTCACCCCTCCACTTT
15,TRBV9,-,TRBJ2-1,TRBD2,CASSPRLAEYNEQFF,TGTGCCAGCAGCCCTCGCCTAGCGGAGTACAATGAGCAGTTCTTC
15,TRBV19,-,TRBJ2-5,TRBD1,CASSAWDRGQETQYF,TGTGCCAGTAGTGCCTGGGACAGAGGGCAAGAGACCCAGTACTTC
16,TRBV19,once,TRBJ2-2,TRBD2,CASSGASGSLTGELFF,TGTGCCAGTTCCGGGGCTAGCGGGAGTTTGACCGGGGAGCTGTTTTTT
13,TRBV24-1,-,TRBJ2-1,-,CATSEGARDEQFF,TGTGCCACCAGTGAGGGGGCCCGGGATGAGCAGTTCTTC
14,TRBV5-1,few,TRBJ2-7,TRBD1,CASSEGQRTYEQYF,TGCGCCAGCAGCGAGGGACAGCGAACCTACGAGCAGTACTTC
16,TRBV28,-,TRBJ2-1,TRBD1,CASSSSGQGADNEQFF,TGTGCCAGCAGTTCCTCCGGACAGGGGGCGGACAATGAGCAGTTCTTC
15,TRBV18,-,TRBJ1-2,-,CASSHPSEANYGYTF,TGTGCCAGCTCACACCCCAGTGAAGCTAACTATGGCTACACCTTC
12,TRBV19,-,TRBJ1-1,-,CAIMAGNTEAFF,TGTGCCATCATGGCGGGGAACACTGAAGCTTTCTTT
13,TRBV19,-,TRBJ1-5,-,CASSEAANQPQHF,TGTGCCAGTAGTGAGGCAGCGAATCAGCCCCAGCATTTT
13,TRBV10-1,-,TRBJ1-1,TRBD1,CASQQGLNTEAFF,TGCGCCAGCCAACAGGGGCTAAACACTGAAGCTTTCTTT
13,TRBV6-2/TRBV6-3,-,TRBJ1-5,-,CASSQGSNQPQHF,TGTGCCAGCAGCCAGGGGTCCAATCAGCCCCAGCATTTT